This T cell receptor (beta chain) is drawn from a study of cytomegalovirus exposure and HLA in healthy donors. Study-wide points: Versus the roughly 700-donor mean, an Asian-associated ancestry cluster reportedly showed fewer N-insertions in a later analysis. Donor immune exposure was known only as CMV serostatus.

Among the donors, all were healthy bone marrow donors. Likely unrecorded immune exposures existed in these nominally healthy donors. The primer mix had 60 Vbeta and 13 Jbeta primers. Assay used: immunoSEQ multiplex PCR; TCRdb lists only in-frame clones, some missing. The table lists 150,000 to 250,000 clones, more than 65% of them singletons. A word on this clone: Its antigen remains unknown.

CDR1 SEHNR and CDR2 FQNEAQ come from the germline V gene (reference sequence). CDR3 length: 15 residues. The V gene lost 3 bases and the J gene lost 6 bases, with 18 bases spanning the gap. The TCR originated in a girl aged 5-17 years in good health and CMV-seropositive. Sequenced input: PBMCs. V is TRBV7-9 and J is TRBJ2-7, with TRBD2 as a possible D gene (5 bases). The CDR3 nucleotides are TGTGCCAGCAGCTTCTATGAGGGTTCCGCCCTCGAGCAGTACTTC. Its translation: CASSFYEGSALEQYF.